The present entry profiles one T cell receptor beta chain with its context. Antigen specificity is unknown. These data belong to a study of T cell responses to AZD1222 COVID-19 vaccine. Points from the study as a whole: Reportedly, nearly half of unique spike TCRs recognized epitopes outside B.1.351/B.1.1.7 mutations. In a largely white British group with more females than males, clonal diversity was possibly underestimated.

Clones were read by immunoSEQ multiplex PCR, and TCRdb kept only the in-frame ones, dropping some. In the table there are over 120,000 clones, 85% to 90% of which are singletons. This sequence was found in an adult who received the AZD1222 COVID-19 vaccine. The source material was peripheral blood, sampled 28 days after the second AZD1222 dose.

The CDR3 here is CASGLERSGELFF. The CDR3 bases are TGTGCTAGTGGTTTGGAGCGGAGCGGGGAGCTGTTTTTT. The chain combines TRBV12-5 with TRBJ2-2, with D perhaps matching TRBD2 (5 bases). The CDR3 is 13 residues long. Trimming took 1 base from V and 7 from J, leaving 7 bases between them. Germline V lookup: CDR1 LGHNT, CDR2 FRNRAP.